These T cell receptor beta chains were read from a single sample in a study of shared clonotypes between healthy human individuals. Assay: immunoSEQ multiplex PCR; the TCRdb copy retains only in-frame clones and omits some. The sample has about 2 million clones, around 96% seen once; the top ten hold 0.9% to 1.3%. The sample comprised naive CD8+ T cells sorted from blood. The receptors originated from a man between 18 and 29 years old in good health. The CDR3 runs from the conserved cysteine through the conserved F or W. Each record gives: J gene, clone size, V gene, D gene, CDR3 protein, CDR3 DNA. D genes are given only for firm matches. Clone size appears in some rows only: once, few, many, or a class for an expanded clone.

TRBJ2-5 | . | TRBV9 | TRBD1 | CASSVLTGWPQYF | TGTGCCAGCAGCGTATTGACAGGGTGGCCCCAGTACTTC
TRBJ1-1 | . | TRBV2 | . | CASSDSGRENTEAFF | TGTGCCAGCAGTGACTCGGGCAGGGAGAACACTGAAGCTTTCTTT
TRBJ2-1 | . | TRBV4-3 | . | CASSQVAGIPSYNEQFF | TGCGCCAGCAGCCAAGTAGCCGGGATCCCCTCCTACAATGAGCAGTTCTTC
TRBJ2-7 | once | TRBV4-1 | . | CASSPGGTSYEQYF | TGCGCCAGCAGCCCCGGCGGGACTTCCTACGAGCAGTACTTC
TRBJ1-5 | . | TRBV18 | . | CASSPIEGQPQHF | TGTGCCAGCTCACCCATCGAGGGTCAGCCCCAGCATTTT
TRBJ2-5 | once | TRBV18 | TRBD2 | CASSPPWTSGSQETQYF | TGTGCCAGCTCACCCCCGTGGACTAGCGGGAGTCAAGAGACCCAGTACTTC
TRBJ2-3 | . | TRBV27 | . | CASSFLLTDTQYF | TGTGCCAGCAGTTTCCTACTCACCGATACGCAGTATTTT
TRBJ1-6 | . | TRBV6-5 | . | CASGGSPLHF | TGTGCCAGCGGCGGTTCACCCCTCCACTTT
TRBJ2-7 | . | TRBV9 | TRBD2 | CASSSGGAYEQYF | TGTGCCAGCAGTAGCGGGGGGGCCTACGAGCAGTACTTC
TRBJ1-4 | . | TRBV18 | . | CASSPSQINEKLFF | TGTGCCAGCTCACCATCACAGATTAATGAAAAACTGTTTTTT
TRBJ2-7 | . | TRBV4-1 | TRBD1 | CASSQKSSPGQGYEQYF | TGCGCCAGCAGCCAAAAGAGCTCCCCGGGACAGGGCTACGAGCAGTACTTC
TRBJ1-6 | . | TRBV9 | . | CASSARTDYNSPLHF | TGTGCCAGCAGCGCCAGGACCGATTATAATTCACCCCTCCACTTT
TRBJ2-3 | . | TRBV4-1 | . | CASSQGAGEADTQYF | TGCGCCAGCAGCCAAGGGGCAGGGGAGGCAGATACGCAGTATTTT
TRBJ2-3 | . | TRBV6-1 | . | CASSEAPEIKADTQYF | TGTGCCAGCAGTGAAGCTCCCGAAATTAAAGCAGATACGCAGTATTTT
TRBJ2-7 | . | TRBV29-1 | TRBD2 | CSGSTGGEQYF | TGCAGCGGTTCAACGGGAGGTGAGCAGTACTTC
TRBJ2-1 | . | TRBV5-6 | . | CASSLSSYNEQFF | TGTGCCAGCAGCTTGAGTTCCTACAATGAGCAGTTCTTC
TRBJ1-3 | once | TRBV21-1 | . | CASSKRPPWEGNTIYF | TGTGCCAGCAGCAAAAGGCCCCCCTGGGAGGGAAACACCATATATTTT
TRBJ2-1 | . | TRBV4-3 | TRBD2 | CASSAGLAGVVRPFF | TGCGCCAGCAGCGCGGGACTAGCGGGAGTGGTTAGGCCGTTCTTC
TRBJ1-2 | once | TRBV7-2 | TRBD1 | CASSTRTGGILNYGYTF | TGTGCCAGCAGCACACGGACAGGGGGGATCCTTAACTATGGCTACACCTTC
TRBJ2-4 | . | TRBV9 | . | CASSVEGQLKNIQYF | TGTGCCAGCAGCGTAGAAGGGCAGCTTAAAAACATTCAGTACTTC
TRBJ2-3 | . | TRBV27 | . | CASTPQRSDTQYF | TGTGCCAGCACCCCGCAGCGGTCAGATACGCAGTATTTT
TRBJ2-2 | . | TRBV4-3 | . | CASSQERENTGELFF | TGCGCCAGCAGCCAAGAGCGGGAGAACACCGGGGAGCTGTTTTTT
TRBJ1-1 | . | TRBV13 | TRBD1 | CASSLLTAGTGANTEAFF | TGTGCCAGCAGCTTACTCACCGCCGGGACAGGGGCGAACACTGAAGCTTTCTTT
TRBJ2-3 | . | TRBV11-2 | . | CASSPTGGFADTQYF | TGTGCCAGCAGTCCCACGGGCGGGTTTGCCGATACGCAGTATTTT
TRBJ1-1 | . | TRBV13 | . | CASSLGFEIIGGEAFF | TGTGCCAGCAGCTTAGGCTTTGAGATTATTGGGGGAGAAGCTTTCTTT
TRBJ1-4 | . | TRBV6-5 | . | CASSPRRSNEKLFF | TGTGCCAGCAGCCCCAGAAGGTCGAACGAAAAACTGTTTTTT
TRBJ2-1 | . | TRBV27 | TRBD1 | CASSLQGSEQFF | TGTGCCAGCAGCCTACAGGGGAGTGAGCAGTTCTTC
TRBJ2-5 | . | TRBV5-4 | . | CASSLGGQETQYF | TGTGCCAGCAGCTTAGGAGGGCAAGAGACCCAGTACTTC
TRBJ2-3 | . | TRBV6-5 | TRBD2 | CASSYWRGAEDTQYF | TGTGCCAGCAGTTACTGGCGGGGGGCTGAAGATACGCAGTATTTT
TRBJ1-1 | . | TRBV4-1 | TRBD1 | CASSQEPSFGTGNTEAFF | TGCGCCAGCAGCCAAGAGCCGTCCTTCGGGACAGGGAACACTGAAGCTTTCTTT
TRBJ1-1 | once | TRBV5-1 | . | CASSLVGPLNTEAFF | TGCGCCAGCAGCTTGGTAGGTCCATTGAACACTGAAGCTTTCTTT
TRBJ2-1 | . | TRBV9 | TRBD1 | CASSMTTGVIANEQFF | TGTGCCAGCAGCATGACCACAGGGGTAATTGCCAATGAGCAGTTCTTC
TRBJ2-4 | . | TRBV5-6 | TRBD1 | CASSTGTGDNIQYF | TGTGCCAGCAGCACCGGGACAGGGGACAACATTCAGTACTTC
TRBJ2-7 | . | TRBV19 | . | CASSLRDWLGEQYF | TGTGCCAGTAGTCTCCGGGACTGGCTAGGCGAGCAGTACTTC
TRBJ1-1 | . | TRBV19 | TRBD1 | CASSTKGGLGTEAFF | TGTGCCAGTAGTACCAAAGGGGGCCTGGGCACTGAAGCTTTCTTT
TRBJ2-2 | . | TRBV5-1 | . | CASSLMRSGELFF | TGCGCCAGCAGCTTGATGAGGTCCGGGGAGCTGTTTTTT
TRBJ1-1 | . | TRBV5-5 | . | CASSFEALNTEAFF | TGTGCCAGCAGCTTCGAGGCGCTGAACACTGAAGCTTTCTTT
TRBJ2-2 | . | TRBV7-2 | . | CASSLVGNTGELFF | TGTGCCAGCAGCTTAGTGGGGAACACCGGGGAGCTGTTTTTT
TRBJ1-2 | . | TRBV27 | . | CASSPSTGTINYGYTF | TGTGCCAGCAGCCCATCGACGGGGACTATTAACTATGGCTACACCTTC
TRBJ1-5 | . | TRBV28 | TRBD1 | CASSLDRGQPQHF | TGTGCCAGCAGTTTAGACAGGGGACAGCCCCAGCATTTT
TRBJ2-5 | . | TRBV5-6 | . | CASSHGGPRETQYF | TGTGCCAGCAGCCACGGTGGACCAAGGGAGACCCAGTACTTC
TRBJ2-7 | . | TRBV7-8 | TRBD1 | CASSPQTGAGYEQYF | TGTGCCAGCAGCCCCCAAACAGGGGCGGGCTACGAGCAGTACTTC
TRBJ2-5 | once | TRBV13 | . | CASSLGDAQYF | TGTGCCAGCAGCTTAGGGGACGCCCAGTACTTC
TRBJ2-7 | . | TRBV2 | . | CASSEEPIRSISYEQYF | TGTGCCAGCAGTGAAGAGCCCATCAGGAGTATTTCCTACGAGCAGTACTTC
TRBJ2-1 | once | TRBV7-9 | . | CASSPRRGRDNEQFF | TGTGCCAGCAGCCCCCGTCGAGGACGCGACAATGAGCAGTTCTTC
TRBJ2-3 | . | TRBV6-5 | . | CASSYFLAGRTDTQYF | TGTGCCAGCAGTTACTTTCTCGCGGGACGCACAGATACGCAGTATTTT
TRBJ1-2 | . | TRBV2 | . | CASSEEAGEVYGYTF | TGTGCCAGCAGTGAAGAGGCAGGGGAGGTCTATGGCTACACCTTC
TRBJ2-7 | . | TRBV7-9 | TRBD1 | CASSLGQGETYEQYF | TGTGCCAGCAGCTTAGGACAGGGGGAAACCTACGAGCAGTACTTC
TRBJ2-3 | . | TRBV27 | TRBD2 | CASSLASGGYTQYF | TGTGCCAGCAGTTTAGCTAGCGGGGGGTATACGCAGTATTTT
TRBJ2-7 | . | TRBV27 | . | CASSLLEGAYEQYF | TGTGCCAGCAGTTTATTGGAGGGAGCCTACGAGCAGTACTTC
TRBJ2-3 | . | TRBV11-2 | . | CASSLVGLADTQYF | TGTGCCAGCAGCTTAGTTGGTCTGGCAGATACGCAGTATTTT
TRBJ1-6 | . | TRBV27 | . | CASSLLAPFGPSYNSPLHF | TGTGCCAGCAGTTTACTTGCGCCGTTCGGACCGAGCTATAATTCACCCCTCCACTTT
TRBJ2-7 | once | TRBV28 | . | CASSLLGGHSYEQYF | TGTGCCAGCAGCCTTCTGGGAGGTCACTCCTACGAGCAGTACTTC
TRBJ1-2 | . | TRBV2 | . | CASSPEGDRGYTF | TGTGCCAGCAGCCCCGAAGGGGATCGTGGCTACACCTTC